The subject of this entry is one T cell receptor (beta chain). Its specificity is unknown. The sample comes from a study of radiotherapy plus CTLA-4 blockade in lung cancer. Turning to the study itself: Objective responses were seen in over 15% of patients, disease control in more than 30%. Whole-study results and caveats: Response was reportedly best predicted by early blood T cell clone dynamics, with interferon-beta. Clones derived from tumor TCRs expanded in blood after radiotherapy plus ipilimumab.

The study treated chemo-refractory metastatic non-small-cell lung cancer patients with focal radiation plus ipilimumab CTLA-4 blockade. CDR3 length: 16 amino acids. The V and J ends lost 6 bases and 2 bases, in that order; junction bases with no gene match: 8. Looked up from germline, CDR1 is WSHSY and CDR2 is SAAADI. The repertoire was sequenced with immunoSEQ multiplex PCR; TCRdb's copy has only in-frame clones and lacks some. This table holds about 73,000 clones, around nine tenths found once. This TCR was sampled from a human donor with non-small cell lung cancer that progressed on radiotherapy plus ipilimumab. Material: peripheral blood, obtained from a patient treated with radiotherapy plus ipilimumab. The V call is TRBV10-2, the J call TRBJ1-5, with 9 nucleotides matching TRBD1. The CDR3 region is CASSPRDRVGNQPQHF. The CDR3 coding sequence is TGCGCCAGCAGCCCCCGGGACAGGGTTGGCAATCAGCCCCAGCATTTT.